The clone carrying this TCR beta chain has at least ten counts. The data are from a study of T-cell reconstitution after alpha-beta-depleted transplantation in children. Preparation of the TCRbeta library was carried out with unique molecular identifiers. TCRdb independently ran MiXCR on the PCR reads; one entry per CDR3 protein. The sample yields about 400,000 distinct CDR3 sequences, about a fifth seen once. Per the germline V gene, CDR1 is DFQATT and CDR2 is SNEGSKA (reference sequence). The CDR3 has 14 residues. The germline V and J ends were trimmed by 3 bases and 0 bases, with 12 bases remaining between them.

The gene calls are TRBV20-1 and TRBJ2-7; either TRBD1 or TRBD2 may fit D (5 bases each). The sequence came from a human donor who donated a stem cell graft to a child with acute myeloid leukemia. The starting material was PBMCs from the stem cell graft donor, obtained from the stem cell graft. In nucleotides, the CDR3 is TGCAGTGCTAGCTCCGGGACGGGCTCCTACGAGCAGTACTTC. Translation: CSASSGTGSYEQYF.